Each of the 10 T cell receptor beta chains below was sequenced from the same sample in a study of blood T cell repertoires in COVID-19 (dated by TCRdb to about 2020). The library was prepared using the immunoSEQ multiplex PCR assay. This is the immuneACCESS table as TCRdb keeps it, with only in-frame sequences that have V and J called. A part of the clones is gone; compared with another copy, unresolved V genes explain less than half, and the rest is unexplained. For this sample there are 250,000 to 300,000 clones; roughly 90% appear just once. The top ten hold roughly 13% of the sample. The sequencing input was peripheral blood. The receptor source for this set is a woman aged 70-85 years with COVID-19, enrolled during active disease.

This chain connects TRBV3-1 (or the pseudogene TRBV3-2) to TRBJ2-2; no firm D call. V lost 2 bases and J 4 bases, leaving 14 bases between the germline ends. Germline values: CDR1 LGHDT, CDR2 YNNKEL (reference sequence). This CDR3 is built from 16 residues. The CDR3 here is CASSQCWVGLTGELFF. The CDR3 nucleotides read TGTGCCAGCAGCCAATGTTGGGTTGGGCTCACCGGGGAGCTGTTTTTT.

The chain uses TRBV27 and TRBJ2-3; 9 nucleotides line up with TRBD1. Germline lookup yields CDR1 MNHEY and CDR2 SMNVEV (reference sequence). V dropped 7 bases and J dropped 2; count of bases not matched to a gene: 13. This CDR3 comprises 17 residues. CDR3 sequence (DNA): TGTGCCAGCACCCCAGGAAGGACAGGGGCTTTCACAGATACGCAGTATTTT. Translated: CASTPGRTGAFTDTQYF.

This clone was counted once. This sequence joins TRBV11-2 and TRBJ1-3; D is perhaps TRBD1 (6 bases). The CDR3 has 14 residues. V lost 4 bases to trimming and J lost 3 bases, with 10 bases between them. Germline V gives CDR1 SGHAT, CDR2 FQNNGV. The CDR3 sequence is CASSSLRGGNTIYF. In nucleotides, the CDR3 is TGTGCCAGCAGCTCCCTCAGGGGTGGAAACACCATATATTTT. The full variable domain, with the rest looked up from reference TRBV11-2 and TRBJ1-3, is EAGVAQSPRYKIIEKRQSVAFWCNPISGHATLYWYQQILGQGPKLLIQFQNNGVVDDSQLPKDRFSAERLKGVDSTLKIQPAKLEDSAVYLCASSSLRGGNTIYFGEGSWLTVV.

The chain links TRBV5-1 to TRBJ2-2; no reliable D call. V lost 6 bases and J lost 1, with 10 bases in between. The CDR3 runs 14 residues. Looked up from germline, CDR1 is SGHRS and CDR2 is YFSETQ. CDR3 in DNA: TGCGCCAGCACGTCCTCCCTGAACACCGGGGAGCTGTTTTTT. Protein product: CASTSSLNTGELFF.

In nucleotides, the CDR3 is TGTGCCAGCTCACCACCAGACAGGTTCAACTATGGCTACACCTTC. This encodes CASSPPDRFNYGYTF. The chain combines TRBV18 with TRBJ1-2; TRBD1 might be the D (6 bases). Per germline, CDR1 KGHSH and CDR2 LQKENI. Trimming stripped 0 bases from V and 2 bases from J, with 10 bases between. CDR3 length: 15 amino acids.

This clone has just a few counts. The chain recombines TRBV19 with TRBJ1-2; 10 nucleotides agree with TRBD1. The germline V gene has CDR1 LNHDA and CDR2 SQIVND (reference sequence). The V and J ends lost 3 bases and 7 bases, in that order; junction bases with no gene match: 5. CDR3 size: 14 residues. The CDR3 DNA reads as TGTGCCAGTAGTATTCGACAGGGGGCTAGTGGCTACACCTTC. Encoded protein: CASSIRQGASGYTF.

The V gene is TRBV5-4, the J gene TRBJ2-5; TRBD2 agrees at 8 bases. The V gene's germline CDR1 is SGHNT and CDR2 YYREEE (reference sequence). The trim removed 4 bases at V and 2 bases at J, leaving 16 bases unmatched. CDR3 size: 18 residues. The DNA for the CDR3 is TGTGCCAGCAGCCCGGGGGGTTCAGCGGGGGCCCCACAAGAGACCCAGTACTTC. Translated: CASSPGGSAGAPQETQYF. Complete variable domain (other parts from reference TRBV5-4 and TRBJ2-5): ETGVTQSPTHLIKTRGQQVTLRCSSQSGHNTVSWYQQALGQGPQFIFQYYREEENGRGNFPPRFSGLQFPNYSSELNVNALELDDSALYLCASSPGGSAGAPQETQYFGPGTRLLVL.

V gene TRBV12-3 or TRBV12-4 combines with J gene TRBJ2-2, with D possibly TRBD1 on 6 matching bases. Trimming removed 3 bases from V and 6 bases from J, with 8 bases in between. This CDR3 region has 13 residues. This CDR3 is CASSFTGSGELFF. The CDR3 nucleotides read TGTGCCAGCAGTTTTACAGGGTCCGGGGAGCTGTTTTTT.

This chain links TRBV4-3 with TRBJ1-2; D is unresolved. The CDR3 runs 12 residues. V gave up 5 bases and J gave up 1 base, with 5 bases separating them. Germline V lookup: CDR1 LGHNA, CDR2 YSLEER. In nucleotides, the CDR3 is TGCGCCAGCAGCACGGGTAACTATGGCTACACCTTC. This translates into CASSTGNYGYTF.

This clone turned up a few times. The chain joins TRBV6-6 to TRBJ2-3; TRBD2 might be the D (6 bases). CDR3 size: 15 residues. The V gene lost 0 bases and the J gene lost 3 bases, with 10 bases spanning the gap. Per germline, CDR1 MNHNY and CDR2 SVGAGI (reference sequence). The CDR3 is CASSYSIRGTDTQYF. The CDR3 DNA sequence: TGTGCCAGCAGTTACTCCATACGGGGGACAGATACGCAGTATTTT.